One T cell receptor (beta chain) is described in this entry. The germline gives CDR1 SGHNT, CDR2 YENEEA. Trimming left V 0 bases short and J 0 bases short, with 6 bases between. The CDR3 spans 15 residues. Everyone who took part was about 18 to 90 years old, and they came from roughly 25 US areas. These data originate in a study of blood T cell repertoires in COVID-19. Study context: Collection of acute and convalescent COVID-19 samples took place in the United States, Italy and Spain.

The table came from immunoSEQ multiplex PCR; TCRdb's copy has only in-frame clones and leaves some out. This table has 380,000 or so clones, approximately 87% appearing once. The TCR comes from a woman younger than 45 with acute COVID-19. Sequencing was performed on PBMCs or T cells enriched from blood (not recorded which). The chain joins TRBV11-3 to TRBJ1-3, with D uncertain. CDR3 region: CASSLDRFSGNTIYF. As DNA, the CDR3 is TGTGCCAGCAGCTTAGACCGTTTCTCTGGAAACACCATATATTTT. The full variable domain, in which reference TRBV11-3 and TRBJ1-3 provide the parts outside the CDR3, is EAGVVQSPRYKIIEKKQPVAFWCNPISGHNTLYWYLQNLGQGPELLIRYENEEAVDDSQLPKDRFSAERLKGVDSTLKIQPAELGDSAVYLCASSLDRFSGNTIYFGEGSWLTVV.